This TCR beta chain comes out of a study of blood T cell repertoires in COVID-19. Study information: There were acute and convalescent COVID-19 samples, and they came from the United States, Italy and Spain. T cells, B-cell-depleted T cells, or PBMCs provided the cDNA or gDNA that served as material.

Original processing notes: Amplification of reference gene primers provided the estimated nucleated cell counts. This table comes from immunoSEQ multiplex PCR, and its TCRdb copy is limited to in-frame clones, with some not included. For V, J and clone size, that table is used; D and trimming come from the DNA. The table lists a few hundred thousand clones, 88% of them singletons. The source material was peripheral blood. The clonotype comes from a man aged 55 to 69 who had recovered from COVID-19.

CDR3 nucleotides: TGTGCCAGCAGCCCCGGGGGGGCTCGTAATGAGCAGTTCTTC. Protein product: CASSPGGARNEQFF. This chain joins TRBV3-1 (or the pseudogene TRBV3-2) and TRBJ2-1; 8 positions match TRBD2. Germline V lookup: CDR1 LGHDT, CDR2 YNNKEL (reference sequence). V lost 4 bases and J lost 7; bases outside the gene matches: 6. The CDR3 is 14 residues long.